This T cell receptor (beta chain) came from a study of beta chain features in type 1 diabetes. Between the trimmed V and J ends, which lost 2 bases and 8 bases, there was a span of 11 bases. CDR1 is SGHTA and CDR2 is FQGNSA in the germline V gene. The CDR3 consists of 13 residues. Central memory, naive, regulatory and stem cell-like memory CD4+ cells were sorted by CD45RO/CCR7/CD25/CD127/CD95/CD27. Reverse transcribing all isolated RNA meant expressed TCRB transcripts were sequenced. Only in-frame clones appear in the TCRdb table, and some are missing; sequencing was by immunoSEQ multiplex PCR. The sample has 240,000 or so clones, 55% to 70% seen once; the top ten hold around 0.05%.

The gene calls are TRBV7-2 and TRBJ2-3; D uncertain. The TCR originated in a man younger than 40 in good health. Sequencing was performed on naive CD4+ T cells from blood. CDR3 sequence reads: CASSLPGIVTQYF. CDR3 sequence (DNA): TGTGCCAGCAGCTTACCGGGTATAGTTACGCAGTATTTT.